There are a few counts of the clone carrying this T cell receptor (beta chain). Its antigen is still unknown. V was pared by 2 bases and J by 6 bases, with 4 bases of the junction left unmatched. The germline gives CDR1 MNHNY, CDR2 SVGAGI (reference sequence). The CDR3 totals 14 residues. TCRdb re-called the reads through MiXCR, storing one row per CDR3 protein. The table lists about 130,000 distinct CDR3 sequences, about 24% of them singletons, with roughly 33% in the top ten. This specimen belongs to a study of T cell repertoires in cytomegalovirus infection. This TCR derives from a human donor in good health (CMV status not recorded). Some clones in this sample may be carry-over from other donors' samples. The rearrangement links TRBV6-6 to TRBJ1-5, with TRBD1 matching 7 bases. The sequenced sample consisted of PBMCs, sequenced either directly or after in vitro stimulation (not recorded which). The CDR3 here is CASSYAQGSQPQHF. CDR3 DNA sequence: TGTGCCAGCAGTTACGCACAGGGGTCTCAGCCCCAGCATTTT.